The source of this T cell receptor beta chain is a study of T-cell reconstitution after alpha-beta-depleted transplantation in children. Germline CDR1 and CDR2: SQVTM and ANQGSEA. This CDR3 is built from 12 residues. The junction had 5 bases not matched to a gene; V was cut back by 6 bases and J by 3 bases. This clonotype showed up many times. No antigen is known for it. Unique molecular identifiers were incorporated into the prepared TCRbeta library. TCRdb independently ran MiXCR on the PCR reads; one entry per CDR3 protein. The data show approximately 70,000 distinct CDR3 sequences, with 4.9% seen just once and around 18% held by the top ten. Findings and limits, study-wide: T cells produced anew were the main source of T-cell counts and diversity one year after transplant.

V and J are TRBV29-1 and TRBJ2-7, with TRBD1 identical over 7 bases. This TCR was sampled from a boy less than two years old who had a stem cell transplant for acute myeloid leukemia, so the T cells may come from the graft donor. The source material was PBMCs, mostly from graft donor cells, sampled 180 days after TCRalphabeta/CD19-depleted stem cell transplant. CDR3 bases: TGCAGCGTCGCACAGGGGAGCTACGAGCAGTACTTC. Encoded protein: CSVAQGSYEQYF.